This T cell receptor beta chain was observed in a study of blood T cell repertoires in COVID-19. Per the authors' pipeline: Amplification from reference gene primers served as the basis for estimated nucleated cell counts. Measured with immunoSEQ multiplex PCR; TCRdb has only the in-frame clones, and not every one. Clonal size and the V and J genes are those of that table, whereas D and trimming came from the DNA. Of 250,000 to 300,000 clones in the sample, about 86% were seen once. V dropped 0 bases and J dropped 4 bases, with 9 bases sitting between them. The CDR3 loop spans 14 amino acids. CDR1 SGHNT and CDR2 YYREEE come from the germline V gene (reference sequence).

This chain connects TRBV5-4 to TRBJ2-3; D unclear. The TCR was taken from a woman aged 60-70 years with active or convalescent COVID-19. Specimen: peripheral blood. The CDR3 nucleotides are TGTGCCAGCAGCTTGGCCCGACTGTCAGATACGCAGTATTTT. Translating it yields CASSLARLSDTQYF. Variable domain in full (rest from reference TRBV5-4 and TRBJ2-3): ETGVTQSPTHLIKTRGQQVTLRCSSQSGHNTVSWYQQALGQGPQFIFQYYREEENGRGNFPPRFSGLQFPNYSSELNVNALELDDSALYLCASSLARLSDTQYFGPGTRLTVL.